This T cell receptor (beta chain) was sequenced for a study of control samples from healthy donors and cancer patients. The protocol was immunoSEQ multiplex PCR, while the TCRdb copy is restricted to in-frame clones and leaves out a portion. Among about 410,000 clones listed, more than 80% were seen once. Germline V gives CDR1 MDHEN, CDR2 SYDVKM. Trimming removed 7 bases at V and 2 bases at J, with 22 bases between. The CDR3 is 17 residues long. Input material: PBMCs. This sequence was found in a man aged 35-49 years with head and neck cancer. The rearrangement uses TRBV28 and TRBJ2-3; D is uncertain. The CDR3 spells CASKPPRAGPSTDTQYF. The CDR3 region has the DNA TGTGCCAGCAAACCACCTAGGGCAGGCCCCTCCACAGATACGCAGTATTTT.